This T cell receptor (beta chain) was identified during a study of blood T cell repertoires in COVID-19 (dated by TCRdb to about 2020). Study-level background: Collaborator samples came from the United States, Italy and Spain and covered acute and convalescent phases of COVID-19. Subjects who had been exposed to COVID-19, were actively infected with it, or had recovered from it provided the deeply sampled blood TCRbeta repertoires that made up the dataset. The repertoires were made available in a free public database intended to serve as a resource for research on the immune response to SARS-CoV-2. The prospective study material was composed of cDNA or gDNA derived from T cells, B-cell-depleted T cells, or PBMCs. Samples came from the ongoing ImmuneRACE study (first 160 participants) plus 1,254 subjects from 6 global collaborators. Where HLA class I and class II types were available, the types were taken from metadata supplied by the sample provider, not from assay-based typing. A de-identified subject ID, COVID-19 status, age in years and sex were almost always included in the sample metadata.

Findings and caveats that apply to the study as a whole: Clinical and demographic metadata were provided uncurated, with the amount varying by source and participant.

Collaborating institutions collected whole blood in K2EDTA tubes following their own protocols. For TCRbeta analysis, collaborators shipped samples as frozen whole blood, isolated PBMCs, or DNA extracted from either of those sample types. In the case of this clone: Its recognized antigen is unknown. Base quality data are lacking; no much larger clone is found one base away.

From a lookup of the germline V gene (reference sequence), CDR1 and CDR2 are LNHDA and SQIVND. V has 3 bases trimmed and J has 4 bases trimmed; junction bases matching no gene number 3. From the cysteine through the phenylalanine, the CDR3 covers 14 amino acids. Just the 42-base CDR3 DNA is kept, in frame starting at base 1. TCRbeta CDR3 regions were amplified from genomic DNA by means of the immunoSEQ Assay, a bias-controlled multiplex PCR. Per the original workflow: The number of nucleated cells in each sample was estimated by amplification of reference gene primers within the assay. To quantify the absolute abundance of each unique TCRbeta CDR3 rearrangement, sequence reads were collapsed and filtered. For each sample, productive Simpson clonality was calculated by taking the square root of Simpson's diversity index across productive rearrangements. TCRdb mirrors the immuneACCESS table, restricted to in-frame sequences. Some clones are absent from its copies; in checked studies, under half trace to an unresolved V gene, and the reason for the others is unknown. Clone size and the V and J calls come from that table; the DNA yielded D and trimming. The sample table records approximately 100,000 clones; around 90% of these occur just once. Roughly 17% of the sample is in the top ten clones.

This receptor was taken from a man aged 45-65 years with acute or convalescent COVID-19. This chain is built from TRBV19 and TRBJ2-7, with 10 junctional bases fitting TRBD1. Sequenced input: peripheral blood. The DNA is TGTGCCAGTAGTATGACAGGGGGCTTGTACGAGCAGTACTTC. The translation is CASSMTGGLYEQYF. The variable domain in full, with residues beyond the CDR3 obtained from the reference TRBV19 and TRBJ2-7 genes, is DGGITQSPKYLFRKEGQNVTLSCEQNLNHDAMYWYRQDPGQGLRLIYYSQIVNDFQKGDIAEGYSVSREKKESFPLTVTSAQKNPTAFYLCASSMTGGLYEQYFGPGTRLTVT.